The 15 T cell receptor beta chains below come from one sample, sequenced in a study of cytomegalovirus exposure and HLA in healthy donors. The PCR made use of 60 Vbeta and 13 Jbeta primers. TCRdb's table, derived via immunoSEQ multiplex PCR, lists solely in-frame clones and lacks some. This table holds 85,000 to 130,000 clones, around 10% found once. What was sequenced was PBMCs. All receptors come from a man aged 40-49 years in good health and CMV-seropositive.

A few counts support this clone. At one of its ends the junction is not consistent with the germline gene, which may arise from a read error. The chain links TRBV7-7 to TRBJ2-2; D is possibly TRBD1 (6 bases). The V gene's germline CDR1 is SSHAT and CDR2 FNYEAQ (reference sequence). This CDR3 has 17 residues. CDR3 amino acids: CASSLVAQGSGTGELFF. CDR3 nucleotide sequence: TGTGCTAGCAGCTTAGTTGCGCAGGGGTCGGGCACCGGGGAGCTGTTTTTT.

Only a few counts were recorded for this clone. The chain joins TRBV7-2 to TRBJ2-5; TRBD1 is a possible D gene (6 bases). This CDR3 is 15 amino acids long. Trimming left V 2 bases short and J 1 base short, with 11 bases between. Germline V gene lookup returns CDR1 SGHTA and CDR2 FQGNSA. The CDR3 DNA is TGTGCCAGCAGCTTACAGGGACAAGCCCAAGAGACCCAGTACTTC. Encoded protein: CASSLQGQAQETQYF.

Only a few counts were recorded for this clone. This chain uses TRBV6-5 with TRBJ2-3; 12 nucleotides agree with TRBD2. This CDR3 is built from 15 residues. Germline V gene lookup returns CDR1 MNHEY and CDR2 SVGAGI. The J segment lost 6 bases and the V segment lost 6 bases, leaving 7 bases of the junction unmatched. Written as DNA, the CDR3 is TGTGCCAGCAGATTGACTAGCGGGAGTGGGGATACGCAGTATTTT. This gives the protein CASRLTSGSGDTQYF.

This rearrangement joins TRBV5-6 to TRBJ1-1, with D unresolved. Germline CDR1 reads SGHDT; CDR2 reads YYEEEE. Between the trimmed V and J ends, which lost 5 bases and 5 bases, there was a span of 13 bases. This CDR3 spans 13 amino acids. The CDR3 sequence is CASRGWGGTEAFF. CDR3 in DNA: TGTGCCAGCAGGGGTTGGGGAGGAACTGAAGCTTTCTTT.

The chain links TRBV19 to TRBJ2-3; tentatively, D is TRBD1 (6 bases). The germline CDR1 and CDR2 sequences are LNHDA and SQIVND (reference sequence). With 3 bases removed from V and 2 bases from J, the gap between germline ends came to 21 bases. The CDR3 runs to 18 residues. CDR3 sequence: CASSMGARGLGPTDTQYF. The CDR3 nucleotides read TGTGCCAGTAGTATGGGGGCCCGGGGCCTAGGCCCCACAGATACGCAGTATTTT.

A few counts support this clone. The genes are TRBV28 and TRBJ2-5; a weak D match, TRBD1 (7 bases). V lost 5 bases and J lost 7, with 20 bases in between. CDR1 MDHEN and CDR2 SYDVKM come from the germline V gene. The CDR3 contains 15 residues. The CDR3 nucleotides are TGTGCCAGCAGTCGCCCCAGGGGGGAAGGTGTGACCCAGTACTTC. Translation: CASSRPRGEGVTQYF.

The chain uses TRBV10-2 and TRBJ2-7; 7 bases align to TRBD1. Looked up from germline, CDR1 is WSHSY and CDR2 is SAAADI. This CDR3 is built from 13 residues. The ends lost 6 bases at V and 2 bases at J; junction bases unmatched: 4. CDR3 in DNA: TGCGCCAGCAGGGGGACAGAAACCTACGAGCAGTACTTC. This sequence encodes CASRGTETYEQYF.

The V call is TRBV5-8, the J call TRBJ2-7, with 10 bases lining up with TRBD1. V shed 3 bases and J 7 bases; nucleotides not matched to a gene: 10. CDR3 length: 15 amino acids. The germline CDR1 and CDR2 sequences are SGHTS and YDEGEE. This CDR3 reads CASSSTGGVLGEQYF. The DNA for the CDR3 is TGTGCCAGCAGCTCGACAGGGGGCGTTTTGGGGGAGCAGTACTTC. The full variable domain, rest sourced from reference TRBV5-8 and TRBJ2-7, is EAGVTQSPTHLIKTRGQQATLRCSPISGHTSVYWYQQALGLGLQFLLWYDEGEERNRGNFPPRFSGRQFPNYSSELNVNALELEDSALYLCASSSTGGVLGEQYFGPGTRLTVT.

The chain links TRBV12-5 to TRBJ2-7; TRBD1 matches at 11 bases. V dropped 6 bases and J dropped 5; count of bases not matched to a gene: 9. Per germline, CDR1 LGHNT and CDR2 FRNRAP. The CDR3 covers 15 residues. The CDR3 loop is CASGVLGQGGDEQYF. Written as DNA, the CDR3 is TGTGCTAGTGGAGTGTTGGGACAGGGGGGAGACGAGCAGTACTTC. The variable domain in full, completed from reference TRBV12-5 and TRBJ2-7, reads DARVTQTPRHKVTEMGQEVTMRCQPILGHNTVFWYRQTMMQGLELLAYFRNRAPLDDSGMPKDRFSAEMPDATLATLKIQPSEPRDSAVYFCASGVLGQGGDEQYFGPGTRLTVT.

V gene TRBV11-3 combines with J gene TRBJ2-5; TRBD1 aligns across 8 bases. Germline loops: CDR1 SGHNT, CDR2 YENEEA. The V and J ends lost 1 base and 5 bases, in that order; junction bases with no gene match: 6. The CDR3 is 15 amino acids. CDR3 coding DNA: TGTGCCAGCAGCTTAGGGGCCGACAGGGGTGAGACCCAGTACTTC. It is translated as CASSLGADRGETQYF.

J is TRBJ2-7 and V is TRBV5-1; TRBD2 might be the D (5 bases). CDR1 and CDR2 (germline): SGHRS, YFSETQ. The CDR3 runs to 15 residues. Trimming shortened V by 0 bases and J by 2 bases, and 12 bases separated the two germline ends. The CDR3 loop reads CASSLERTETYEQYF. Written as DNA, the CDR3 is TGCGCCAGCAGCTTGGAGCGGACGGAGACCTACGAGCAGTACTTC.

V and J are TRBV5-6 and TRBJ1-4; D remains ambiguous. This CDR3 has 14 residues. Germline V lookup: CDR1 SGHDT, CDR2 YYEEEE. With 3 bases removed from V and 5 bases from J, the gap between germline ends came to 11 bases. CDR3 sequence: CASSSGRKNEKLFF. The CDR3 nucleotides read TGTGCCAGCAGCTCCGGGAGGAAGAATGAAAAACTGTTTTTT.

This chain connects TRBV9 to TRBJ2-7; 11 bases map to TRBD2. Trimming cost V 3 bases and J 3 bases; bases outside gene matches: 11. The germline CDR1 and CDR2 sequences are SGDLS and YYNGEE. There are 17 residues in the CDR3. CDR3 amino acids: CASSAHTGTSGIYEQYF. The CDR3 DNA follows: TGTGCCAGCAGCGCCCATACCGGGACTAGCGGAATCTACGAGCAGTACTTC.

This clone has a handful of counts. V usage is TRBV2 and J usage is TRBJ2-3; a weak D match, TRBD2 (5 bases). V was shortened by 6 bases and J by 0 bases, with 7 bases between the two germline ends. Looked up from germline, CDR1 is SNHLY and CDR2 is FYNNEI. The CDR3 totals 13 residues. Here the CDR3 reads CASRTTSTDTQYF. The CDR3 DNA reads TGTGCCAGCAGGACTACCAGCACAGATACGCAGTATTTT.

This clone has just a few counts. The chain is built from TRBV6-6 and TRBJ1-2; D unclear. The CDR3 is made up of 13 amino acids. With 6 bases removed from V and 2 bases from J, the gap between germline ends came to 10 bases. Germline CDR1 MNHNY, CDR2 SVGAGI (reference sequence). CDR3 loop: CASSSDGNYGYTF. The CDR3 bases are TGTGCCAGCAGCTCAGACGGGAACTATGGCTACACCTTC.